Below, one T cell receptor (beta chain) is given with its context. There is no known antigen for this receptor. No much larger clone exists at a distance of one base, and base qualities are not known. Library creation used the immunoSEQ multiplex PCR assay. The source is immuneACCESS, and TCRdb retained only in-frame sequences with V and J called. Part of the clones is not carried over; for the studies checked, unresolved V genes explain less than half of this, and the remainder is unexplained. The sample table holds around 75,000 clones, of which roughly nine tenths were seen once. Of the sample, about 0.3% falls within the top ten clones. This specimen belongs to a study of T cell changes during pregnancy in multiple sclerosis (dated by TCRdb to about 2019). Looking at the study overall: In women with multiple sclerosis, the researchers looked at how the T cell repertoire shifted as pregnancy progressed.

CDR1 and CDR2 were assigned from the germline V gene as LGHNA and YSLEER. Measured from the cysteine to the phenylalanine, the CDR3 is 19 residues long. The CDR3 DNA has 57 bases and is translated from base 1. Trimming removed 0 bases from V and 2 bases from J, leaving 19 bases between the germline ends. This TCR derives from a female donor in good health, enrolled as a control in a pregnancy study. The chain is encoded by TRBV4-3 joined to TRBJ2-2, with the D segment identity uncertain. This specimen was CD4+ T cells from peripheral blood mononuclear cells, taken in the third trimester of pregnancy. The CDR3 corresponds to CASSQDRGLPQVNTGELFF. The DNA reads TGCGCCAGCAGCCAAGATCGAGGCCTCCCCCAAGTTAACACCGGGGAGCTGTTTTTT.